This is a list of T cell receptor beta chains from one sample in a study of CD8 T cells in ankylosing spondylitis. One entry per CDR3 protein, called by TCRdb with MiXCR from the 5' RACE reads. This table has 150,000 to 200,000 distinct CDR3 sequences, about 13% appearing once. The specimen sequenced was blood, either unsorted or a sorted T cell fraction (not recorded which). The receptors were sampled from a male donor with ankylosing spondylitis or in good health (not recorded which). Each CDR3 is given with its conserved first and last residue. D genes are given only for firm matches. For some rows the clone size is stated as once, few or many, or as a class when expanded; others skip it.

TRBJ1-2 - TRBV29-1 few TGCAGCGTTCGGGTCGAGAGGGGCTACACCTTC CSVRVERGYTF
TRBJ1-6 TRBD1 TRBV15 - TGTGCCACCAGCAGTGATACAGGGGTTTCACCCCTCCACTTT CATSSDTGVSPLHF
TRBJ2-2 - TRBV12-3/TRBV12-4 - TGTGCCAGCAGTAGGGACGGAAACACCGGGGAGCTGTTTTTT CASSRDGNTGELFF
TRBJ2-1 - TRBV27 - TGTGCCAGCAGTTTGGGGACACCCCTGGGGGATGAGCAGTTCTTC CASSLGTPLGDEQFF
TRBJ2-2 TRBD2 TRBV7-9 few TGTGCCAGCAGTTCGCGCGGGGGGGAGAACACCGGGGAGCTGTTTTTT CASSSRGGENTGELFF
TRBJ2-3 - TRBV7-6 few TGTGCCAGCAGCTTAGACCCGGTAGGATCGACAGATACGCAGTATTTT CASSLDPVGSTDTQYF
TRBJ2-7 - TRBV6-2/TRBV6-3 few TGTGCCAGCAGCAATTCAAGGGGCTACGAGCAGTACTTC CASSNSRGYEQYF
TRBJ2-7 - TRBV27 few TGTGCCAGCAGTCCGCTCAGGGAGCGGGCCTACGAGCAGTACTTC CASSPLRERAYEQYF
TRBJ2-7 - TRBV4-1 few TGCGCCAGCAGCCAAGAATGGGGCTACGAGCAGTACTTC CASSQEWGYEQYF
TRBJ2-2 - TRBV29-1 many TGCAGCGTTGAAGATAGTCGGGGCGCGAACACCGGGGAGCTGTTTTTT CSVEDSRGANTGELFF
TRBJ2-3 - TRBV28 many TGTGCCAGCAGTTATAGGGCAGTTGACACAGATACGCAGTATTTT CASSYRAVDTDTQYF
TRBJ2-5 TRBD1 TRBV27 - TGTGCCAGCAAGGGACAGTCTAACCCGGGGGAGACCCAGTACTTC CASKGQSNPGETQYF
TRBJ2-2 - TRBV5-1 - TGCGCCAGCAGCTTAGAATGGTCCGGAGGCGGGGAGCTGTTTTTT CASSLEWSGGGELFF
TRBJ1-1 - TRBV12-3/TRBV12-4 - TGTGCCAGCACCTCCGGCCCTAAGGTTGAAGCTTTCTTT CASTSGPKVEAFF
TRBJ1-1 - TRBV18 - TGTGCCAGCTCACCCCTTGGGGGGTTGGACACTGAAGCTTTCTTT CASSPLGGLDTEAFF
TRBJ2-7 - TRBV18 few TGTGCCAGCTCACGGGACGGGCACTCCTACGAGCAGTACTTC CASSRDGHSYEQYF
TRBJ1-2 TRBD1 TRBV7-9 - TGTGCCAGCAGCTTCACAAATCCAGCAGGGGGCCCTGGCTACACCTTC CASSFTNPAGGPGYTF
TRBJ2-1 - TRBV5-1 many TGCGCCAGCAGCCTGCAGGGGAATGAGCAGTTCTTC CASSLQGNEQFF
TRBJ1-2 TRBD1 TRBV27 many TGTGCCAGCAGGACAGGGGGCTATGGCTACACCTTC CASRTGGYGYTF
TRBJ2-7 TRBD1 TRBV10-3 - TGTGCCATCAGAACCGGGACAGGGGTGGGAGAGCAGTACTTC CAIRTGTGVGEQYF
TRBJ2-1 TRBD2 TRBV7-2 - TGTGCCAGCAGCTTATGGTTGCGGGAGAACGAGCAGTTCTTC CASSLWLRENEQFF
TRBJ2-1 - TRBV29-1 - TGCAGCGTTGAGGCGCCTGAGCAGTTCTTC CSVEAPEQFF
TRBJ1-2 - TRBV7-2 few TGTGCCAGCAGCCCGCGGGGAAGGGCGGGGGTTAATGGCTACACCTTC CASSPRGRAGVNGYTF
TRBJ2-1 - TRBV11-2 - TGTGCCAGCAGCTTTAATTCCGGAGCTGGGTCCTACAATGAGCAGTTCTTC CASSFNSGAGSYNEQFF
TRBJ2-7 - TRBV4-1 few TGCGCCAGCAGCCAAGAGGGAAGGGTTCGGGAGCAGTACTTC CASSQEGRVREQYF
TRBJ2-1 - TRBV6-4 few TGTGCCAGCAGTGACTACTGGGGGAATGAGCAGTTCTTC CASSDYWGNEQFF
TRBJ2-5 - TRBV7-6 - TGTGCCAGCAGTTCACAGGGAGTGGAGACCCACTACTTC CASSSQGVETHYF
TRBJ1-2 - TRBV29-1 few TGCAGCGTTGCCGTAGGCTATGGCTACACCTTC CSVAVGYGYTF
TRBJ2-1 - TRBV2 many TGTGCCAGCAATCCTCCGTCCGGACTCGACAATGAGCAGTTCTTC CASNPPSGLDNEQFF
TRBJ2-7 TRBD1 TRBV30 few TGTGCCTGCGCCCGGGACAGCTCCTACGAGCAGTACTTC CACARDSSYEQYF
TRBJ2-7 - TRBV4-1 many TGCGCCAGCAGCCAAGAAGGGTTCGGCGGGCAGTACTTC CASSQEGFGGQYF
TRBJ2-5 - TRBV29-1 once TGCAGCGTTGAGGGCGGGGCCGGGGAGACCCAGTACTTC CSVEGGAGETQYF